One and the same sample provided the 28 T cell receptor beta chains below, sequenced in a study of T cells in Graves' hyperthyroidism and ophthalmopathy. The source material, RNA transcripts, was used to amplify TCR beta CDR3 regions. The HTBI set primed first-round TCR CDR3 RT-PCR. TCRdb redid the calling of the multiplex PCR reads with MiXCR, one entry per CDR3 protein. The table lists around 690,000 distinct CDR3 sequences, about 20% of them singletons. Specimen: blood. The receptors here all came from a young man with Graves' ophthalmopathy.

This clonotype appeared once. The chain has TRBV9 and TRBJ2-7; D may be TRBD2 (6 bases). This CDR3 has 15 amino acids. Trimming stripped 0 bases from V and 3 bases from J, with 13 bases between. Germline V gene sequence: CDR1 SGDLS, CDR2 YYNGEE. This CDR3 is CASSVAAGWSYEQYF. CDR3 nucleotides: TGTGCCAGCAGCGTAGCTGCGGGATGGAGCTACGAGCAGTACTTC.

This clonotype appeared many times. The chain couples TRBV6-2 or TRBV6-3 to TRBJ1-6; 9 nucleotides match TRBD1. V dropped 2 bases and J dropped 9; count of bases not matched to a gene: 5. The CDR3 has 15 amino acids. CDR1 and CDR2 (germline): MNHEY, SVGEGT. CDR3 residues: CASSYDGTGTSPLHF. The DNA for the CDR3 is TGTGCCAGCAGTTACGATGGGACAGGGACTTCACCCCTCCACTTT.

In this sample, this clonotype turned up a few times. The rearrangement joins TRBV19 to TRBJ2-5; 13 bases line up with TRBD2. Germline values: CDR1 LNHDA, CDR2 SQIVND (reference sequence). With V trimmed by 5 bases and J by 5 bases, 8 bases remained unmatched. The CDR3 spans 16 residues. The CDR3 nucleotides are TGTGCCAGTAGTGCCCGACTAGCGGGAGGCCGGGAGACCCAGTACTTC. This translates into CASSARLAGGRETQYF. Together with reference TRBV19 and TRBJ2-5, the CDR3 gives the full variable domain: DGGITQSPKYLFRKEGQNVTLSCEQNLNHDAMYWYRQDPGQGLRLIYYSQIVNDFQKGDIAEGYSVSREKKESFPLTVTSAQKNPTAFYLCASSARLAGGRETQYFGPGTRLLVL.

This clonotype was detected ten times or more. V usage is TRBV13 and J usage is TRBJ2-7, with D perhaps matching TRBD2 (6 bases). V was cut by 5 bases and J by 2 bases, with 13 bases left in between. CDR1 is PRHDT and CDR2 is FYEKMQ in the germline V gene (reference sequence). The length of the CDR3 is 14 residues. The CDR3 here is CASSPRLAPYEQYF. The CDR3 DNA follows: TGTGCCAGCAGCCCTAGGCTAGCGCCCTACGAGCAGTACTTC.

This clonotype was counted ten times or more. The chain has TRBV3-1 and TRBJ1-2, with 9 bases identical to TRBD1. From germline, CDR1 is LGHDT and CDR2 YNNKEL (reference sequence). Unmatched junction bases numbered 6, after V lost 6 bases and J lost 7 bases. CDR3 size: 13 residues. The CDR3 DNA reads TGTGCCAGCAGTCCTACAGGGGGCAGTGGCTACACCTTC. It codes for CASSPTGGSGYTF.

The rearrangement uses TRBV29-1 and TRBJ2-2, with 7 bases that match TRBD2. J lost 6 bases, V lost 7 bases, and 8 bases had no gene match. The CDR3 extends over 13 amino acids. The germline V gene encodes CDR1 SQVTM and CDR2 ANQGSEA. The CDR3 DNA reads as TGCAGCGCAAAGCGGGATTACCCCGGGGAGCTGTTTTTT. Amino acid sequence: CSAKRDYPGELFF.

This clonotype was detected only a few times. V and J are TRBV7-2 and TRBJ2-2; a possible D gene is TRBD1 (6 bases). In germline, CDR1 is SGHTA, CDR2 FQGNSA. This CDR3 region has 16 residues. The ends were cut back, 5 bases at V and 7 bases at J, with 20 bases in the middle. As DNA, the CDR3 is TGTGCCAGCAGCCTTCCAGACAGGTTCTTAAGCGGGGAGCTGTTTTTT. Its translation is CASSLPDRFLSGELFF.

The chain is built from TRBV7-9 and TRBJ2-7; D unclear. Germline assignment: CDR1 SEHNR and CDR2 FQNEAQ (reference sequence). V was trimmed by 0 bases and J by 3 bases, leaving 9 bases between them. The CDR3 totals 14 residues. CDR3: CASSLAARSYEQYF. As DNA, the CDR3 is TGTGCCAGCAGCTTAGCAGCTAGAAGCTACGAGCAGTACTTC.

The chain is built from TRBV7-9 and TRBJ2-7; TRBD2 matches 12 bases. The V gene's germline CDR1 is SEHNR and CDR2 FQNEAQ (reference sequence). The CDR3 runs 16 residues. V was pared by 5 bases and J by 0 bases, with 5 bases of the junction left unmatched. Here the CDR3 reads CASSRPGLAGSYEQYF. For the CDR3, the DNA is TGTGCCAGCAGCCGACCGGGACTAGCGGGCTCCTACGAGCAGTACTTC.

The chain couples TRBV11-2 to TRBJ1-1; D remains unclear. V was pared by 5 bases and J by 0 bases, with 13 bases between. CDR3 length: 15 residues. Germline loops: CDR1 SGHAT, CDR2 FQNNGV. The CDR3, as DNA: TGTGCCAGCAGCCCACGGGCGACATTGAACACTGAAGCTTTCTTT. Translating it yields CASSPRATLNTEAFF.

This clonotype was found a few times. The rearrangement links TRBV6-2 or TRBV6-3 to TRBJ1-1, with no clear D. CDR1 and CDR2 (germline): MNHEY, SVGEGT. The V and J ends lost 0 bases and 11 bases respectively, with 13 bases between them. The CDR3 is 13 amino acids. CDR3 DNA sequence: TGTGCCAGCAGTTACTCGAATGCCAACCGCGCTTTCTTT. Protein sequence: CASSYSNANRAFF.

This chain uses TRBV20-1 with TRBJ2-7; D possibly uses TRBD1 or TRBD2 (5 bases each). Deletions cut 0 bases from V and 0 bases from J, with 12 bases between. Germline CDR1 DFQATT, CDR2 SNEGSKA (reference sequence). The CDR3 loop spans 15 amino acids. CDR3 nucleotide sequence: TGCAGTGCTAGAGATTTAGCCGGGGCCTCCTACGAGCAGTACTTC. This codes for CSARDLAGASYEQYF.

This clonotype was detected only a few times. This chain links TRBV18 with TRBJ1-5; D might be TRBD1 (6 bases). Deletions cut 5 bases from V and 9 bases from J, with 14 bases between. CDR1 and CDR2 (germline): KGHSH, LQKENI. The CDR3 length is 13 residues. In nucleotides, the CDR3 is TGTGCCAGCTCAAGGACAGTCGAAGGGCCCCAGCATTTT. Translated: CASSRTVEGPQHF. The whole variable domain, filled in from reference TRBV18 and TRBJ1-5, reads NAGVMQNPRHLVRRRGQEARLRCSPMKGHSHVYWYRQLPEEGLKFMVYLQKENIIDESGMPKERFSAEFPKEGPSILRIQQVVRGDSAAYFCASSRTVEGPQHFGDGTRLSIL.

There are many counts of this clonotype. The chain uses TRBV3-1 and TRBJ2-7, with a tentative D call TRBD1 (6 bases). V gave up 1 base and J gave up 5 bases, with 12 bases separating them. The germline gives CDR1 LGHDT, CDR2 YNNKEL (reference sequence). The CDR3 sequence is 14 residues long. The CDR3, as DNA: TGTGCCAGCAGCCAAGGGTCAGGGGCCAACGAGCAGTACTTC. The encoded protein is CASSQGSGANEQYF.

The chain couples TRBV11-2 to TRBJ1-1; D is possibly TRBD1 (6 bases). The CDR3 contains 10 residues. Germline V gives CDR1 SGHAT, CDR2 FQNNGV. V was shortened by 8 bases and J by 12 bases, with 13 bases between the two germline ends. The CDR3 DNA is TGTGCCAGCGGGGGCGTCGTACCTTTCTTT. This codes for CASGGVVPFF. Full variable domain (remainder filled in from reference TRBV11-2 and TRBJ1-1): EAGVAQSPRYKIIEKRQSVAFWCNPISGHATLYWYQQILGQGPKLLIQFQNNGVVDDSQLPKDRFSAERLKGVDSTLKIQPAKLEDSAVYLCASGGVVPFFGQGTRLTVV.

As concerns this clonotype: A much larger clone lies a single base off, so this may be a read error. The chain uses TRBV28 and TRBJ1-5; D ambiguous. Trimming took off 3 bases at V and 7 bases at J, with 13 bases between the two ends. CDR3 length: 14 amino acids. Looked up from germline, CDR1 is MDHEN and CDR2 is SYDVKM. CDR3 nucleotide sequence: TGTGCCAGCAGTTTCTCCAGAAGAGGCCAGCCCCAGCATTTT. Amino acids: CASSFSRRGQPQHF.

This clonotype has at least ten counts. The gene calls are TRBV7-9 and TRBJ2-7; D perhaps matches TRBD1 (5 bases). The V and J ends lost 2 bases and 7 bases respectively, with 9 bases between them. Germline-derived CDR1 and CDR2 are SEHNR and FQNEAQ (reference sequence). The CDR3 consists of 12 residues. This CDR3 reads CASSLPQGEQYF. In nucleotides, the CDR3 is TGTGCCAGCAGCTTACCGCAGGGTGAGCAGTACTTC.

This clonotype was detected many times. Here the CDR3 DNA reads TGTGCCAGCACCCCTACGATGACTAGCGGGAGTTACGAGCAGTACTTC. Amino acid sequence: CASTPTMTSGSYEQYF. The gene calls are TRBV3-1 and TRBJ2-7; 12 bases match TRBD2. CDR3 length: 16 amino acids. V shed 7 bases, J shed 4 bases, and the junction held 11 bases outside the gene matches. Germline CDR1 LGHDT, CDR2 YNNKEL (reference sequence).

This clonotype came up a few times. The chain carries TRBV7-3 and TRBJ2-3; no clear D gene. CDR1 and CDR2 from the germline V gene are SGHTA and FQGTGA. V was shortened by 4 bases and J by 6 bases, with 14 bases between the two germline ends. The CDR3 sequence is 14 residues long. The CDR3 protein is CASSSGATGDTQYF. The CDR3 DNA follows: TGTGCCAGCAGCTCCGGAGCCACCGGGGATACGCAGTATTTT.

This clonotype was seen ten or more times. The chain recombines TRBV6-1 with TRBJ1-6; D is undetermined. The CDR3 consists of 14 residues. The germline V and J ends were trimmed by 6 bases and 5 bases, with 11 bases remaining between them. Germline lookup yields CDR1 MNHNS and CDR2 SASEGT. The CDR3 nucleotides are TGTGCCAGCAGCTTGACGGGAGATAATTCACCCCTCCACTTT. Its protein is CASSLTGDNSPLHF.

The J gene is TRBJ1-4, the V gene TRBV20-1; D remains ambiguous. The V and J ends lost 3 bases and 0 bases respectively, with 14 bases between them. The CDR3 contains 16 residues. The germline gives CDR1 DFQATT, CDR2 SNEGSKA (reference sequence). The CDR3 protein is CSASGQFEATNEKLFF. CDR3 DNA sequence: TGCAGTGCTAGTGGGCAGTTCGAGGCAACTAATGAAAAACTGTTTTTT.

CDR3 DNA sequence: TGTGCCAGCAGTGAAGCTGGGAAGGACACCATATATTTT. This gives the protein CASSEAGKDTIYF. The chain joins TRBV6-1 to TRBJ1-3, with D unresolved. Germline V gene data show CDR1 as MNHNS and CDR2 as SASEGT. V was shortened by 0 bases and J by 8 bases, with 8 bases between the two germline ends. This CDR3 comprises 13 residues.

The rearrangement links TRBV19 to TRBJ2-3, with TRBD2 matching over 14 bases. Unmatched junction bases numbered 9, after V lost 4 bases and J lost 6 bases. CDR1 is LNHDA, CDR2 SQIVND, per germline (reference sequence). The CDR3 extends over 17 amino acids. DNA of the CDR3: TGTGCCAGTAGTACGACCCCGGGACTAGCGGGAGTGGATACGCAGTATTTT. This gives the protein CASSTTPGLAGVDTQYF. Full variable domain (remainder filled in from reference TRBV19 and TRBJ2-3): DGGITQSPKYLFRKEGQNVTLSCEQNLNHDAMYWYRQDPGQGLRLIYYSQIVNDFQKGDIAEGYSVSREKKESFPLTVTSAQKNPTAFYLCASSTTPGLAGVDTQYFGPGTRLTVL.

The J gene is TRBJ2-7, the V gene TRBV14, with 11 positions matching TRBD2. Germline loops: CDR1 SGHDN, CDR2 FVKESK. V shed 3 bases and J 4 bases; nucleotides not matched to a gene: 5. This CDR3 is built from 15 residues. The chain's CDR3 is CASSHPTSGEYEQYF. The CDR3 nucleotides are TGTGCCAGCAGCCACCCGACTAGCGGGGAGTACGAGCAGTACTTC.

This clonotype has at least ten counts. The CDR3 DNA reads TGCGCCAGCAGCTTGACGGGACAGGACCTTGAAGCTTTCTTT. It translates to CASSLTGQDLEAFF. V gene TRBV5-1 combines with J gene TRBJ1-1, with 8 bases fitting TRBD1. This CDR3 has 14 residues. The junction had 6 bases not matched to a gene; V was cut back by 1 base and J by 7 bases. CDR1 and CDR2 from the germline V gene are SGHRS and YFSETQ.

This clonotype appeared a few times. The chain couples TRBV29-1 to TRBJ2-3, with a tentative D call TRBD1 (6 bases). The germline CDR1 and CDR2 sequences are SQVTM and ANQGSEA. Trimming stripped 4 bases from V and 7 bases from J, with 12 bases between. The CDR3 length is 12 residues. This chain's CDR3 is CSVGLRGNTQYF. CDR3 nucleotide sequence: TGCAGCGTTGGCCTCAGGGGAAATACGCAGTATTTT.

The count of this clonotype is one. The rearrangement links TRBV9 to TRBJ2-7; TRBD1 matches 10 bases. Germline CDR1 reads SGDLS; CDR2 reads YYNGEE. V was clipped by 3 bases and J by 5 bases; unmatched bases: 11. This CDR3 has 16 amino acids. CDR3 residues: CASSAMGGTGDHEQYF. The CDR3, as DNA: TGTGCCAGCAGCGCGATGGGGGGGACAGGGGACCACGAGCAGTACTTC. Full variable domain (missing parts from reference TRBV9 and TRBJ2-7): DSGVTQTPKHLITATGQRVTLRCSPRSGDLSVYWYQQSLDQGLQFLIQYYNGEERAKGNILERFSAQQFPDLHSELNLSSLELGDSALYFCASSAMGGTGDHEQYFGPGTRLTVT.

The chain uses TRBV5-4 and TRBJ2-5; D is uncertain. The CDR3 consists of 15 residues. Per the germline V gene, CDR1 is SGHNT and CDR2 is YYREEE (reference sequence). The germline V and J ends were trimmed by 1 base and 1 base, with 11 bases remaining between them. The CDR3 coding sequence is TGTGCCAGCAGCTTGACGGCAGGACCCCAAGAGACCCAGTACTTC. This sequence encodes CASSLTAGPQETQYF. Complete variable domain (other parts from reference TRBV5-4 and TRBJ2-5): ETGVTQSPTHLIKTRGQQVTLRCSSQSGHNTVSWYQQALGQGPQFIFQYYREEENGRGNFPPRFSGLQFPNYSSELNVNALELDDSALYLCASSLTAGPQETQYFGPGTRLLVL.